What follows are 21 T cell receptor beta chains derived from one specimen sequenced in a study of human T cells and chemical hapten exposure. TCRdb used MiXCR to reprocess the RACE reads, holding one entry per CDR3 protein. The sample lists under 130,000 distinct CDR3 sequences, roughly a third occurring once. Time point meaning: patch test 3, about 24 weeks after DPC sensitization. The treatment is: therapeutic diphenylcyclopropenone sensitization with weekly scalp DPC. This specimen was whole blood, taken in connection with sensitization to the hapten diphenylcyclopropenone (DPC). The receptors derive from a man aged 35-49 years with alopecia areata. Some clones in this sample may be carry-over from other donors' samples.

In its sample, this clonotype was seen a few times. The chain has TRBV6-6 and TRBJ2-3; 10 bases fit TRBD2. The CDR3 length is 19 residues. Looked up from germline, CDR1 is MNHNY and CDR2 is SVGAGI (reference sequence). After removal of 0 bases from V and 3 bases from J, the junction contained 12 bases not matched to a gene. In DNA, the CDR3 is TGTGCCAGCAGTTACTCGATCGCTAGCGGGAGCAGGATTACAGATACGCAGTATTTT. Translating it yields CASSYSIASGSRITDTQYF.

V and J are TRBV6-6 and TRBJ1-1; perhaps TRBD1 as D (5 bases). This CDR3 is 17 amino acids long. V gave up 5 bases and J gave up 5 bases, with 24 bases separating them. Germline-derived CDR1 and CDR2 are MNHNY and SVGAGI (reference sequence). CDR3 region: CASSRPDTRLRRTEAFF. Here the CDR3 DNA reads TGTGCCAGCAGTCGGCCGGACACCCGTCTCCGTAGGACTGAAGCTTTCTTT.

The sample holds a few counts of this clonotype. The chain recombines TRBV18 with TRBJ1-6; 9 bases line up with TRBD1. There are 15 residues in the CDR3. The germline CDR1 and CDR2 sequences are KGHSH and LQKENI. The junction had 7 bases not matched to a gene; V was cut back by 4 bases and J by 9 bases. CDR3 amino acids: CASSRQGESSSPLHF. CDR3 nucleotides: TGTGCCAGCTCACGACAGGGGGAAAGCAGTTCACCCCTCCACTTT.

V is TRBV6-2 or TRBV6-3 and J is TRBJ2-5; tentative D call: TRBD1 (6 bases). The length of the CDR3 is 15 residues. Trimming stripped 2 bases from V and 1 base from J, with 11 bases between. Per the germline V gene, CDR1 is MNHEY and CDR2 is SVGEGT. CDR3 protein: CASSYAAGAQETQYF. In nucleotides, the CDR3 is TGTGCCAGCAGTTACGCAGCAGGGGCCCAAGAGACCCAGTACTTC.

This clonotype was counted between two and nine times. The CDR3 DNA follows: TGTGCCAGCAGTGCCGGGACAGGGGTTTACGAGCAGTACGTC. It translates to CASSAGTGVYEQYV. The genes are TRBV6-1 and TRBJ2-7, with TRBD1 matching over 10 bases. Per the germline V gene, CDR1 is MNHNS and CDR2 is SASEGT. CDR3 size: 14 residues. J lost 4 bases, V lost 4 bases, and 4 bases had no gene match.

This clonotype was found many times. CDR3 sequence reads: CASSVGSWNEQFF. CDR3 DNA sequence: TGTGCCAGCAGCGTAGGGAGTTGGAATGAGCAGTTCTTC. V is TRBV9 and J is TRBJ2-1; D unclear. The germline V and J ends were trimmed by 0 bases and 7 bases, with 8 bases remaining between them. The CDR3 has 13 amino acids. Germline CDR1 SGDLS, CDR2 YYNGEE.

This rearrangement joins TRBV9 to TRBJ2-1; D is perhaps TRBD1 (6 bases). Germline CDR1 reads SGDLS; CDR2 reads YYNGEE. This CDR3 contains 15 residues. With 1 base removed from V and 2 bases from J, the gap between germline ends came to 10 bases. The chain's CDR3 is CASSVQGWTYNEQFF. Here the CDR3 DNA reads TGTGCCAGCAGCGTACAGGGGTGGACCTACAATGAGCAGTTCTTC.

The V call is TRBV12-3 or TRBV12-4, the J call TRBJ2-7; D call uncertain. The CDR3 length is 12 residues. The ends were cut back, 5 bases at V and 3 bases at J, with 8 bases in the middle. As DNA, the CDR3 is TGTGCCAGCAGTCCCCCCGGCTACGAGCAGTACTTC. This sequence encodes CASSPPGYEQYF.

This clonotype was found a few times. The genes are TRBV21-1 and TRBJ1-1; no DNA check was done on the table's D call, TRBD1. TRBV21-1 is a recognized pseudogene. This CDR3 has 18 amino acids. The CDR3 loop reads CASSKGGAGQGMNTEAFF. The CDR3 DNA is TGTGCCAGCAGCAAAGGGGGCGCGGGACAGGGGATGAACACTGAAGCTTTCTTT.

The sample holds a few counts of this clonotype. This sequence joins TRBV28 and TRBJ2-7, with D unclear. The CDR3 is 15 amino acids. CDR1 is MDHEN, CDR2 SYDVKM, per germline. V was pared by 3 bases and J by 0 bases, with 12 bases between. The CDR3 is CASSFNTGNSYEQYF. The CDR3 DNA sequence: TGTGCCAGCAGTTTTAATACCGGCAACTCCTACGAGCAGTACTTC.

This clonotype has more than one count but fewer than ten. Here the CDR3 DNA reads TGCAGCGTTTCTGGGACAGGAGCCAATTCACCCCTCCACTTT. As protein: CSVSGTGANSPLHF. V and J are TRBV29-1 and TRBJ1-6, with 8 bases aligning to TRBD1. This CDR3 is built from 14 residues. From germline, CDR1 is SQVTM and CDR2 ANQGSEA. Trimming at V came to 5 bases and at J to 7 bases, leaving 7 bases not matched to a gene. The whole variable domain, filled in from reference TRBV29-1 and TRBJ1-6, reads SAVISQKPSRDICQRGTSLTIQCQVDSQVTMMFWYRQQPGQSLTLIATANQGSEATYESGFVIDKFPISRPNLTFSTLTVSNMSPEDSSIYLCSVSGTGANSPLHFGNGTRLTVT.

This chain connects TRBV29-1 to TRBJ2-5, with D perhaps TRBD1 (6 bases). Germline CDR1 reads SQVTM; CDR2 reads ANQGSEA. Trimming removed 4 bases from V and 1 base from J, with 10 bases in between. The CDR3 is 13 amino acids. The CDR3 region has the DNA TGCAGCGTTGGAGGCAGGGGCCAAGAGACCCAGTACTTC. Translation gives CSVGGRGQETQYF.

This chain joins TRBV15 and TRBJ1-6; possibly TRBD1 for D (6 bases). V shed 2 bases and J shed 3 bases, with 14 bases lying between them. CDR3 length: 17 residues. From germline, CDR1 is LNHNV and CDR2 YYDKDF (reference sequence). CDR3 sequence (DNA): TGTGCCACCAGCAGAATCGTGGGGGCGATCTATAATTCACCCCTCCACTTT. It specifies CATSRIVGAIYNSPLHF.

This clonotype was observed a handful of times. The genes are TRBV4-2 and TRBJ1-5; TRBD1 matches 11 bases. The CDR3 loop spans 14 amino acids. Per germline, CDR1 LGHNA and CDR2 YNFKEQ. V gave up 3 bases and J gave up 5 bases; unmatched junction bases: 0. CDR3 protein: CASSQGQGDQPQHF. CDR3 coding DNA: TGTGCCAGCAGCCAGGGACAGGGGGATCAGCCCCAGCATTTT.

In this sample, this clonotype turned up a few times. The chain employs TRBV29-1 and TRBJ2-5, with a tentative D call TRBD2 (6 bases). The V and J ends lost 0 bases and 1 base respectively, with 18 bases between them. CDR1 SQVTM and CDR2 ANQGSEA come from the germline V gene. The CDR3 runs 17 residues. The CDR3 nucleotides read TGCAGCGTTGAAGATGAGCGGCAGGGAGGTGTCCAAGAGACCCAGTACTTC. Its translation: CSVEDERQGGVQETQYF.

The chain joins TRBV18 to TRBJ2-3; D unresolved. CDR1 is KGHSH, CDR2 LQKENI, per germline. V gave up 7 bases and J gave up 4 bases, with 9 bases separating them. This CDR3 region has 12 residues. The CDR3 spells CASFHQADTQYF. The CDR3 DNA sequence: TGTGCCAGCTTCCACCAGGCAGATACGCAGTATTTT. Full variable domain (remainder filled in from reference TRBV18 and TRBJ2-3): NAGVMQNPRHLVRRRGQEARLRCSPMKGHSHVYWYRQLPEEGLKFMVYLQKENIIDESGMPKERFSAEFPKEGPSILRIQQVVRGDSAAYFCASFHQADTQYFGPGTRLTVL.

This chain uses TRBV6-2 or TRBV6-3 with TRBJ1-5; 7 bases are a match to TRBD1. The V gene's germline CDR1 is MNHEY and CDR2 SVGEGT. V was clipped by 5 bases and J by 4 bases; unmatched bases: 8. CDR3 length: 15 residues. The CDR3 DNA is TGTGCCAGCAGTCAAGACAGGGACGGGAATCAGCCCCAGCATTTT. It encodes CASSQDRDGNQPQHF.

This chain links TRBV6-2 or TRBV6-3 with TRBJ2-7; D is undetermined. Looked up from germline, CDR1 is MNHEY and CDR2 is SVGEGT. V was cut by 6 bases and J by 3 bases, with 6 bases left in between. The CDR3 covers 11 residues. The CDR3 sequence: CASSPLYEQYF. CDR3 coding DNA: TGTGCCAGCAGCCCTCTCTACGAGCAGTACTTC.

This clonotype was detected only a few times. J is TRBJ2-7 and V is TRBV29-1, with D tentatively TRBD1 or TRBD2 (5 bases each). The CDR3 totals 13 residues. In germline, CDR1 is SQVTM, CDR2 ANQGSEA. Trimming removed 4 bases at V and 2 bases at J, with 12 bases between. CDR3 coding DNA: TGCAGCGTTGGAATAATGGGGGCCTACGAGCAGTACTTC. Translating gives CSVGIMGAYEQYF.

In this sample, this clonotype turned up a few times. This chain joins TRBV11-1 and TRBJ2-7, with 11 bases lining up with TRBD2. Germline CDR1 is SGHAT and CDR2 is FQDESV (reference sequence). This CDR3 has 14 residues. J lost 3 bases, V lost 5 bases, and 3 bases had no gene match. The CDR3 protein is CASSHGTSGYEQYF. The CDR3 nucleotides are TGTGCCAGCAGCCACGGGACTAGCGGCTACGAGCAGTACTTC.

The genes are TRBV6-2 or TRBV6-3 and TRBJ2-7; possible D gene TRBD1, 6 bases. The ends were cut back, 8 bases at V and 1 base at J, with 12 bases in the middle. Germline V lookup: CDR1 MNHEY, CDR2 SVGEGT. CDR3 length: 13 amino acids. CDR3 DNA: TGTGCCAGCTCCCAAGGGGGATCCTACGAGCAGTACGTC. It encodes CASSQGGSYEQYV.